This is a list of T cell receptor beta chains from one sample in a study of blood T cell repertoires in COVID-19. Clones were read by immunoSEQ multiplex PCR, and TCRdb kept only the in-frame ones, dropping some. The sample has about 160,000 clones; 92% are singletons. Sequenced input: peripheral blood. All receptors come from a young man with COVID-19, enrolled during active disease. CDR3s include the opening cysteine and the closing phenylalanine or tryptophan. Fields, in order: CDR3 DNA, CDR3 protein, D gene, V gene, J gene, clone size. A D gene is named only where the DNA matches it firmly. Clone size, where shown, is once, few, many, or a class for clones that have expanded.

TGTGCCAGCAGCTCCCTGAGACTCCGGCCGAGCTCCTATAATTCACCCCTCCACTTT	CASSSLRLRPSSYNSPLHF	.	TRBV5-6	TRBJ1-6	.
TGTGCCAGCAGTTACTCTATACAATCCGGGGATACGCAGTATTTT	CASSYSIQSGDTQYF	.	TRBV6-6	TRBJ2-3	.
TGTGCCAGCAGCCTAGGGACAGGGGTAAATAGAGGCAATCAGCCCCAGCATTTT	CASSLGTGVNRGNQPQHF	TRBD1	TRBV7-9	TRBJ1-5	.
TGTGCCAGCAGCTCGGAGACAGTTTATAGCAATCAGCCCCAGCATTTT	CASSSETVYSNQPQHF	.	TRBV7-2	TRBJ1-5	.
TGTGCCAGCAGTTTAGGGCAGCACAATCAGCCCCAGCATTTT	CASSLGQHNQPQHF	.	TRBV27	TRBJ1-5	.
TGCGCCAGCAGTGAGTCCGTGGCTCCTACCGGCAGAGGACAGGGTGTCAATGAGCAGTTCTTC	CASSESVAPTGRGQGVNEQFF	TRBD1	TRBV10-1	TRBJ2-1	.
TGTGCCAGCAGTTTAGAAATGGGGGGGCCGAACACTGAAGCTTTCTTT	CASSLEMGGPNTEAFF	.	TRBV28	TRBJ1-1	.
TGCGCCAGCACCTTCCAAGCGGGAGGCGCCTACAATGAGCAGTTCTTC	CASTFQAGGAYNEQFF	TRBD2	TRBV5-1	TRBJ2-1	once
TGTGCCAGTAGTATGGGACAGGTGAATAATCAGCCCCAGCATTTT	CASSMGQVNNQPQHF	TRBD1	TRBV19	TRBJ1-5	.
TGTGCCAGCACCAGGGCCCGGGCCAGGGCTAACTATGGCTACACCTTC	CASTRARARANYGYTF	.	TRBV2	TRBJ1-2	.
TGTGCCAGCAGCACCGGGACAGGGTCCCTCCACTTT	CASSTGTGSLHF	TRBD1	TRBV6-5	TRBJ1-6	.
TGTGCCAGCAGTTACAATGCTATCGGTGGCTACACCTTC	CASSYNAIGGYTF	.	TRBV6-5	TRBJ1-2	once
TGTGCCAGCAGTTCGACAGGGCCCAATGAGCAGTTCTTC	CASSSTGPNEQFF	TRBD1	TRBV27	TRBJ2-1	.
TGTGCCAGCAGTTACGGAGGGTCTGGAAACACCATATATTTT	CASSYGGSGNTIYF	.	TRBV6-5	TRBJ1-3	.
TGTGCCACGTCGGGTGGCGAGGGCCCCCCCGATACGCAGTATTTT	CATSGGEGPPDTQYF	.	TRBV24-1	TRBJ2-3	few
TGTGCCAGCAGCTTAGTTGGCGGGGGGTATGAGACCCAGTACTTC	CASSLVGGGYETQYF	TRBD2	TRBV11-2	TRBJ2-5	.
TGTGCCAGCAGCAGAACAGGGGTCCGCTCTGGGGCCAACGTCCTGACTTTC	CASSRTGVRSGANVLTF	TRBD1	TRBV2	TRBJ2-6	.
TGCGCCAGCAGCTACTCTTACCTTGGACAGACGAACACTGAAGCTTTCTTT	CASSYSYLGQTNTEAFF	.	TRBV5-1	TRBJ1-1	.
TGTGCCAGCAGTTTATGGGACATTAGCAATCAGCCCCAGCATTTT	CASSLWDISNQPQHF	.	TRBV28	TRBJ1-5	.